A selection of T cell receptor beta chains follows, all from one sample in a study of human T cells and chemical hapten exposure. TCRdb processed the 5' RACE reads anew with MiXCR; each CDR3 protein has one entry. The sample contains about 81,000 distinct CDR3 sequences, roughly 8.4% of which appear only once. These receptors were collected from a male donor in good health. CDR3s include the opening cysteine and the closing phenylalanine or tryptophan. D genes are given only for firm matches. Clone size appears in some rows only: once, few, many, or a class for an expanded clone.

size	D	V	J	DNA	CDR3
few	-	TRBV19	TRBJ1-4	TGTGCCAGTAGTGGACTGTTTTTT	CASSGLFF
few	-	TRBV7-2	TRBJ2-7	TGTGCCAGCAGCTTCCAGGGCGTTAGCGAGCAGTACTTC	CASSFQGVSEQYF
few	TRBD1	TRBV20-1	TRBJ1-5	TGCAGTGCTAGAGCGGGGGGACAGGGTTTGGAGCCCCAGCATTTT	CSARAGGQGLEPQHF
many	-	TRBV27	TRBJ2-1	TGTGCCAGCAGTTCCCTTGTAAATGAGCAGTTCTTC	CASSSLVNEQFF
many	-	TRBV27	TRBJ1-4	TGTGCCAGCAGTCCACTACAGGGAAACACTAATGAAAAACTGTTTTTT	CASSPLQGNTNEKLFF
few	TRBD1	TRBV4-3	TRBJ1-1	TGCGCCAGCAGCCATTACCAGGACAGGGAAGCTTTCTTT	CASSHYQDREAFF
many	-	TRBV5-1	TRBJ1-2	TGCGCCAGCAGCTTGGACGTCGGCAGGGGATATGACTACACCTTC	CASSLDVGRGYDYTF
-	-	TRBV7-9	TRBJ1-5	TGTGCCAGCAGCTTTAAGGGCAATCAGCCCCAGCATTTT	CASSFKGNQPQHF
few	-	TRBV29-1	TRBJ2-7	TGCAGCGTTGATTATGACGGGACGGGGTTAACTGGGGAGAGTCGGCAGTACTTC	CSVDYDGTGLTGESRQYF
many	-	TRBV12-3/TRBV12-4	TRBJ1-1	TGTGCCAGCAGTTCCACCCGGAGACCTCTTGAAGCTTTCTTT	CASSSTRRPLEAFF
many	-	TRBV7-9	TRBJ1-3	TGTGCCAGCAGCTCCCAGAGGAGCTCTGGAAACACCATATATTTT	CASSSQRSSGNTIYF
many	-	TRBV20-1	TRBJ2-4	TGCAGTGCTCCTAAGGGGGGTGAGAACATTCAGTACTTC	CSAPKGGENIQYF
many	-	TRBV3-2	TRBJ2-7	TGTGCCAGCATCTATATAGCGGCAGAGCAGTACTTC	CASIYIAAEQYF
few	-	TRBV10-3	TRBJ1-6	TGTGCCATCAGTGATCCTCTGACGTCCGAGGACCTCCACTTT	CAISDPLTSEDLHF
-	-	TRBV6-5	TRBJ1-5	TGTGCCAGCGGCCCGTTACAACGCAATCAGCCCCAGCATTTT	CASGPLQRNQPQHF
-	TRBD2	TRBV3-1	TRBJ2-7	TGTGCCAGCAGCCCGACCGGGACTAATACCTACGAGCAGTACTTC	CASSPTGTNTYEQYF
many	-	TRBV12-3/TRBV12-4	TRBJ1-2	TGTGCCAGCAGTTTAGGGCAGGGGCTTCAGGGCTACACCTTC	CASSLGQGLQGYTF
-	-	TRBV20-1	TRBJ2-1	TGCAGTGCCCGCCGAGGGACCCGAGACAATGAGCAGTTCTTC	CSARRGTRDNEQFF
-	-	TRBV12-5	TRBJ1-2	TGTGCTAGTGGCCCGCTTACAGGCCATGGCTACACCTTC	CASGPLTGHGYTF
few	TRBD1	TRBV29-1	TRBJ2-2	TGCAGCGTAGGTAGGACAGGCGCCGGGGAGCTGTTTTTT	CSVGRTGAGELFF
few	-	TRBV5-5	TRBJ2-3	TGTGCCAGCAGCTTGGAATCTGATACGCAGTATTTT	CASSLESDTQYF
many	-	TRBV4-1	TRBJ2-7	TGCGCCAGCAGCCAGGTCTTTGACTCATTCCCCTACGAGCAGTACTTC	CASSQVFDSFPYEQYF
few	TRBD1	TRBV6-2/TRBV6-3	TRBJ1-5	TGTGCCAGCAGTTACTCGGACAGGAATCAGCCCCAGCATTTT	CASSYSDRNQPQHF
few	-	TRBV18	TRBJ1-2	TGTGCCAGCTCAATTGCGCAGGGAACAAAGTCCTCTAACTATGGCTACACCTTC	CASSIAQGTKSSNYGYTF
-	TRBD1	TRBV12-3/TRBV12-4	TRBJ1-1	TGTGCCAGCAGTCCTCGACAGGGACGGACTGAAGCTTTCTTT	CASSPRQGRTEAFF
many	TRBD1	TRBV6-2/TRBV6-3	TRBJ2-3	TGTGCCAGCAGGCCGACAGGGTTTACAGATACGCAGTATTTT	CASRPTGFTDTQYF
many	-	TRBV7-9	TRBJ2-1	TGTGCCAGCAGCTTGCGAATCCTGAATGAGCAGTTCTTC	CASSLRILNEQFF
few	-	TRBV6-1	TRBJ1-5	TGTGCCAGCAGTGAAGAGGAGGGGCTCAGCTATCAGCCCCAGCATTTT	CASSEEEGLSYQPQHF
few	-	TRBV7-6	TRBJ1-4	TGTGCCAGCAGCTTAGCGGGGATCGAGGGCCGGCGGAATGAAAAACTGTTTTTT	CASSLAGIEGRRNEKLFF
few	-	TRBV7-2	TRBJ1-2	TGTGCCAGCAGCTTAATGCTCGGGCAGGGGCAGGGCTACACCTTC	CASSLMLGQGQGYTF
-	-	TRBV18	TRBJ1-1	TGTGCCAGCTCACCAGAAGGCAGGTTCAACACTGAAGCTTTCTTT	CASSPEGRFNTEAFF
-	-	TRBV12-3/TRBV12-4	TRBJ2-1	TGTGCCAGCAGTTTATGGGGCAGGACATATGGTGAGCAGTTCTTC	CASSLWGRTYGEQFF
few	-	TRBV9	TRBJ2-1	TGTGCCAGCAGCGTACTCGACAACCCATACTACAATGAGCAGTTCTTC	CASSVLDNPYYNEQFF
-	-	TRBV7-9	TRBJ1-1	TGTGCCAGCAGTCAAACCCTTGCAGGGAAGGACACTGAAGCTTTCTTT	CASSQTLAGKDTEAFF
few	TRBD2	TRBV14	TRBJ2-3	TGTGCCAGCAGCCACTCCTTGGGGACTAGCGGCACAGATACGCAGTATTTT	CASSHSLGTSGTDTQYF
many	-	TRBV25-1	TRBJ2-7	TGTGCCAGCAGTGAATGGGCAGGGGCCCGGAACGAGCAGTACTTC	CASSEWAGARNEQYF
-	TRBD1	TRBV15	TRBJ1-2	TGTGCCACCAGCCCCCGGACAGGTGGCGACACCTTC	CATSPRTGGDTF
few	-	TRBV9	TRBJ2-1	TGTGCCAGCAGCCAGGATAGGGGATCCTACAATGAGCAGTTCTTC	CASSQDRGSYNEQFF
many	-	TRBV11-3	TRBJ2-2	TGTGCCAGCAGCTTAGCAGGGACCGGGGAGCTGTTTTTT	CASSLAGTGELFF
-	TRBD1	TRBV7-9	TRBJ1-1	TGTGCCAGCAGCTTAGCAGGGGGCAAAGCTTTCTTT	CASSLAGGKAFF
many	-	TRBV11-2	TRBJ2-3	TGTGCCAGCCTCGGGAAGCCTCAAACAGATACGCAGTATTTT	CASLGKPQTDTQYF
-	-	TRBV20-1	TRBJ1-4	TGCAGTGCTAGACCGTCATGGGAGAGACTTTATAATGAAAAACTGTTTTTT	CSARPSWERLYNEKLFF